This T cell receptor beta chain was observed in a study of metastatic and nonmetastatic thyroid tumors. This clone is labeled medium-sized. Patients underwent thyroid surgery, and none had received any treatment before it. The V gene end was trimmed by 5 bases and the J gene end by 2 bases; junction bases not matched to a gene: 3. This CDR3 spans 13 amino acids. Using MiXCR, TCRdb re-called clones from the PCR reads. The table has fewer than 20,000 clones, around a sixth seen once. The chain carries TRBV12-3 or TRBV12-4 and TRBJ2-7, with 7 bases identical to TRBD1. The sequenced sample was blood. The TCR sequence derives from a female donor with papillary thyroid cancer or a benign thyroid nodule (not recorded which). Some clones in this sample may be carry-over from other donors' samples. CDR3 region: CASSRDSAYEQYF. The CDR3 nucleotides read TGTGCCAGCAGTCGGGACAGCGCCTACGAGCAGTACTTC.